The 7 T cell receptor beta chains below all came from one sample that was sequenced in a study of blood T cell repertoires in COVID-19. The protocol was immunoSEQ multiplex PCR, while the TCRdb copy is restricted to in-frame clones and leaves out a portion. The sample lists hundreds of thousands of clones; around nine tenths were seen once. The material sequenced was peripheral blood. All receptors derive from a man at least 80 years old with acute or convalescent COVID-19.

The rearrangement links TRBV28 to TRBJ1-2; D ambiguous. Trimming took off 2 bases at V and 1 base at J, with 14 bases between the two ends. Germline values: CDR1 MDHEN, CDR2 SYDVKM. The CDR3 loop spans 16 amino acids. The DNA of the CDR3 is TGTGCCAGCAGTTTAAGGTCCGGCGGGCGTAACTATGGCTACACCTTC. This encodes CASSLRSGGRNYGYTF.

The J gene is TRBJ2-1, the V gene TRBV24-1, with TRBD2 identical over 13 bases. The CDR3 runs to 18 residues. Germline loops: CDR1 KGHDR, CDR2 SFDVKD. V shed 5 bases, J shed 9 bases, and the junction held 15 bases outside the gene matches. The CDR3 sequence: CATSASPLLAGGISEQFF. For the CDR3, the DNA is TGTGCCACCAGTGCCTCCCCCCTACTAGCGGGAGGGATAAGTGAGCAGTTCTTC.

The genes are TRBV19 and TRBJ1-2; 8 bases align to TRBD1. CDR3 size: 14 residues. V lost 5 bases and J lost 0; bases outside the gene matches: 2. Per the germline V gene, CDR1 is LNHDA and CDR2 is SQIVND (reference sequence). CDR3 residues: CASSYRGTNYGYTF. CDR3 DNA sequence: TGTGCCAGTAGTTACAGGGGGACTAACTATGGCTACACCTTC.

The CDR3 DNA sequence: TGTGCCAGCAGCGTAGCTGGGTCGGGGGGGCCCCATGAGCAGTTCTTC. Protein: CASSVAGSGGPHEQFF. V usage is TRBV9 and J usage is TRBJ2-1; TRBD2 agrees at 8 bases. Germline lookup yields CDR1 SGDLS and CDR2 YYNGEE. Germline trimming cut 0 bases from V and 8 bases from J; bases unmatched to any gene: 10. The CDR3 has 16 residues.

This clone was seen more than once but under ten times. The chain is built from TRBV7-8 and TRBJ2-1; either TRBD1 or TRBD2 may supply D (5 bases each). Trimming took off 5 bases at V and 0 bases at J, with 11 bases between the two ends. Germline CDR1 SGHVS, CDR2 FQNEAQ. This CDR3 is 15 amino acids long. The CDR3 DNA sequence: TGTGCCAGCAGCCGAGCAGGGAGCTCCTACAATGAGCAGTTCTTC. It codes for CASSRAGSSYNEQFF.

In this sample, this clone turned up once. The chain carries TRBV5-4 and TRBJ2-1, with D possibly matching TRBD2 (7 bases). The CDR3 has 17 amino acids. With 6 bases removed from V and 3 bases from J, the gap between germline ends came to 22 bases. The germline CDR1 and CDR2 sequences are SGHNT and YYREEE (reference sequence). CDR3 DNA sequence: TGTGCCAGCAACATTGGGGGGGGGCAGGGTGACTACAATGAGCAGTTCTTC. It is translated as CASNIGGGQGDYNEQFF. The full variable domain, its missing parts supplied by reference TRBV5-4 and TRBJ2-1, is ETGVTQSPTHLIKTRGQQVTLRCSSQSGHNTVSWYQQALGQGPQFIFQYYREEENGRGNFPPRFSGLQFPNYSSELNVNALELDDSALYLCASNIGGGQGDYNEQFFGPGTRLTVL.

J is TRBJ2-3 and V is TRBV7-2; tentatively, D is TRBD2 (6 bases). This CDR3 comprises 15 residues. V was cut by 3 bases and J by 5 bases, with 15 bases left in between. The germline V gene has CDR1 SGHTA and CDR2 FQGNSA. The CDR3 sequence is CASSFLPLGGDTQYF. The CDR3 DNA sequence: TGTGCCAGCAGCTTCCTCCCCCTGGGGGGAGATACGCAGTATTTT.